The sequence of this T cell receptor (beta chain) was determined in a study of T cell repertoires in cytomegalovirus infection. The overall study: Signatures in public TCR beta sequences pointed to both CMV infection and matching HLA type.

Points from the study as a whole: The study identified carriers of CMV plus the relevant HLA from cumulative public TCR beta family frequency. HLA-C-restricted CMV-specific TCR beta clonotypes were dominant in the ex vivo response.

At least ten counts were recorded for this clonotype. Antigen: not known. Germline loops: CDR1 MNHEY, CDR2 SVGAGI. Trimming cost V 5 bases and J 11 bases, with 18 bases left between them. The CDR3 is 13 amino acids. TCRdb independently ran MiXCR on the reads; one entry per CDR3 protein. The sample includes approximately 130,000 distinct CDR3 sequences, less than 9.5% of them seen just once. The origin of this receptor is a human donor in good health (CMV status not recorded). Some clones in this sample may be carry-over from other donors' samples. Sequencing was done on a sample of PBMCs. The V gene is TRBV6-5, the J gene TRBJ1-1; D remains ambiguous. The CDR3 region has the DNA TGTGCCAGCAGTGCGGGCCCCCTGAGAGAGGCTTTCTTT. It codes for CASSAGPLREAFF.